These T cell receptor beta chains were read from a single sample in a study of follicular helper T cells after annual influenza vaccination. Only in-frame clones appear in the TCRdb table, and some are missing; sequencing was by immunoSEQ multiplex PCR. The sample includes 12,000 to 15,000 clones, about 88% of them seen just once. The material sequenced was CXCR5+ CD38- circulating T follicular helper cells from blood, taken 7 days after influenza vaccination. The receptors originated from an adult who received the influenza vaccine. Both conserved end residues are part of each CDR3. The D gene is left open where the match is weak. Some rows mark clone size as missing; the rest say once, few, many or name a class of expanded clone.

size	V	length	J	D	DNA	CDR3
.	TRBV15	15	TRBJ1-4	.	TGTGCCACCAGCAGAGGGTCAGGGGTGAATGAAAAACTGTTTTTT	CATSRGSGVNEKLFF
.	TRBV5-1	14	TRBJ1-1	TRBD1	TGCGCCAGCAGCTTCCAAGGACAGGGCTCTGAAGCTTTCTTT	CASSFQGQGSEAFF
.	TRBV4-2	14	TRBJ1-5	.	TGTGCCAGCAGCCAAGGAGGGAGCAATCAGCCCCAGCATTTT	CASSQGGSNQPQHF
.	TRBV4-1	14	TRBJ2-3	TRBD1	TGCGCCAGCAGCCAAGAGACAGGGACAGATACGCAGTATTTT	CASSQETGTDTQYF
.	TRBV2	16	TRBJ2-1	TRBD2	TGTGCCAGCAGTCTCATAGCGGGGGGGCCGGGGGGTGAGCAGTTCTTC	CASSLIAGGPGGEQFF
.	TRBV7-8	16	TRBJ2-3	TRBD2	TGTGCCAGCAGCTTAGCCGTGACTAGCGGCACAGATACGCAGTATTTT	CASSLAVTSGTDTQYF
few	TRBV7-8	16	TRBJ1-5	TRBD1	TGTGCCAGCAGCTCTACAGGGGGCACAGGGGGAGGGCCCCAGCATTTT	CASSSTGGTGGGPQHF
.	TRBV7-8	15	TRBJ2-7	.	TGTGCCAGCAGCTTAGCGCGTGGCAGGTTCTACGAGCAGTACTTC	CASSLARGRFYEQYF
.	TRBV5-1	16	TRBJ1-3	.	TGCGCCAGCAGCCCGGGTGGAGGGGCGAGCGGAAACACCATATATTTT	CASSPGGGASGNTIYF
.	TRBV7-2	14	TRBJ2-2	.	TGTGCCAGCACCCCCCGCAGGGGGGCCGGGGAGCTGTTTTTT	CASTPRRGAGELFF
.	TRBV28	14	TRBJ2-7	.	TGTGCCAGCAGTTTACCCAGTTCAGGCCCCAAGCAGTACTTC	CASSLPSSGPKQYF
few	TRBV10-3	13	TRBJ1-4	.	TGTGCCATCAGTGAGACAGCTAATGAAAAACTGTTTTTT	CAISETANEKLFF
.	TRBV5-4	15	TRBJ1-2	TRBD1	TGTGCCAGCAGCCTACAGAGACAGGGGGCAGGGGGCTACACCTTC	CASSLQRQGAGGYTF
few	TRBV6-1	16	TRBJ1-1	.	TGTGCCAGCAGTGTAAGGGGCAGGGGATGGGGCACTGAAGCTTTCTTT	CASSVRGRGWGTEAFF
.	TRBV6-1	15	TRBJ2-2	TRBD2	TGTGCCAGCAGTGTTGTGCGGGAGAGCACCGGGGAGCTGTTTTTT	CASSVVRESTGELFF
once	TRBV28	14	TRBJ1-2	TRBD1	TGTGCCAGTTCCGGGACAGAGACTAACTATGGCTACACCTTC	CASSGTETNYGYTF
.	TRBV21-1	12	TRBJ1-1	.	TGTGCCAGCAGCAAGGACAACCACAAAGCTTTCTTT	CASSKDNHKAFF
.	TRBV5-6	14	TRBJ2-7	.	TGTGCCAGCAGCCAGGCTGGTGATGACTACGAGCAGTACTTC	CASSQAGDDYEQYF
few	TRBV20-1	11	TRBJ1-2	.	TGCAGTGTTCGACAGGCCTATGGCTACACCTTC	CSVRQAYGYTF
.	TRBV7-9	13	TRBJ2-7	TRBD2	TGTGCCAGCGGGAGGGCGGGATCCTACGAGCAGTACTTC	CASGRAGSYEQYF
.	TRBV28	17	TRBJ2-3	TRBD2	TGTGCCAGCAGGCGCGGGACTAGCGGAGCCAGCACAGATACGCAGTATTTT	CASRRGTSGASTDTQYF
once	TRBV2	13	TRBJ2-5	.	TGTGCCAGCAGCGCGGGACAGCAAGAGACCCAGTACTTC	CASSAGQQETQYF